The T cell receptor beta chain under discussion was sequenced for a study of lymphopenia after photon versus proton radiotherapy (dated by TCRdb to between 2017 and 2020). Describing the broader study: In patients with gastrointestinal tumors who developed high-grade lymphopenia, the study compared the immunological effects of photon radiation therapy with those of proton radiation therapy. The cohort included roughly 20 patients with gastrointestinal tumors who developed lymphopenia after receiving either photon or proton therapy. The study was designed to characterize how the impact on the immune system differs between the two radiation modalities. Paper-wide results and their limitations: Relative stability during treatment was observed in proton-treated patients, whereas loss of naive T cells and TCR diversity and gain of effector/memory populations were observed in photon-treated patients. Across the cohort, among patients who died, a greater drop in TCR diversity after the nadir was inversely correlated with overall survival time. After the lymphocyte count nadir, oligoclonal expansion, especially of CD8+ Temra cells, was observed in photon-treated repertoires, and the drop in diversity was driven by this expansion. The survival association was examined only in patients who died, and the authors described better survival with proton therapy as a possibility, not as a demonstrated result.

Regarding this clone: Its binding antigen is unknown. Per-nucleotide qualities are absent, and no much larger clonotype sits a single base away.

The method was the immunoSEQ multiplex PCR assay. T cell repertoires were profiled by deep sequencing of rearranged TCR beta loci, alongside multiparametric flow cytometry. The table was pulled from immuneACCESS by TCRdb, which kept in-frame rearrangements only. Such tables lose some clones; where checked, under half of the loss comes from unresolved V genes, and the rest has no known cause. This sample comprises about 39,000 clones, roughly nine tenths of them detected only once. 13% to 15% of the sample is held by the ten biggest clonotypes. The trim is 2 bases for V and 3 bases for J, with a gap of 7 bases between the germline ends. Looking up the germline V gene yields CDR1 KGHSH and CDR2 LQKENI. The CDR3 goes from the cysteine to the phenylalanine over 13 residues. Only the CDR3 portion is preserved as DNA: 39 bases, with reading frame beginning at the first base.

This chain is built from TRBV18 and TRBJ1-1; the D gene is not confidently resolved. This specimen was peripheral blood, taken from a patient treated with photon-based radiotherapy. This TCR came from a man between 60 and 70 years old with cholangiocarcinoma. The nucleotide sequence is TGTGCCAGCTCACCATCCCGTGACACTGAAGCTTTCTTT. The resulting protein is CASSPSRDTEAFF.